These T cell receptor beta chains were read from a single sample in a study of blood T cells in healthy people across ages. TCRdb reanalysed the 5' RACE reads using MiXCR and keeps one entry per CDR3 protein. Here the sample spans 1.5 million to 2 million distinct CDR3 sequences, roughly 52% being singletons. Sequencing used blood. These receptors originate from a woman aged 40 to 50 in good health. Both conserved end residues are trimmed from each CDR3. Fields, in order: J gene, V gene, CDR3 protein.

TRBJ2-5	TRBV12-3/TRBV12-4	ASSLGAQRGGQETQY
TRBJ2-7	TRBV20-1	SARRSGQGYEQY
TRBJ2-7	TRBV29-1	SVDLVLGTGSYEQY
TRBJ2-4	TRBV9	ASSSTGKNIQY
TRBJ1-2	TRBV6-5	ASSYARQGYYGYT
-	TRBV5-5	ASSGGLLGTQY
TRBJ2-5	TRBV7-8	ASSAGLKGETQY
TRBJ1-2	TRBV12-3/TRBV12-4	ASTLAGVYGYT
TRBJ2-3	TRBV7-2	ANSLEVGSMFTDTQY
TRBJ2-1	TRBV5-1	ASSLDPGLGCNEQF
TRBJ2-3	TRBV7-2	ASSLQGYTDTQY
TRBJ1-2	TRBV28	ASGDRGRADGYT
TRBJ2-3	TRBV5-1	ASKVYSTDTQY
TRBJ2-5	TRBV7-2	ASSLRPGQYQETQY
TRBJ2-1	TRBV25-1	ASSAPDRAFEEQF
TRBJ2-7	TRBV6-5	ASSLIRDSYEQY
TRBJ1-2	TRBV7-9	ASSKSQGAYGYT
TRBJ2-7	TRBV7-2	ATRLAVGYEQY
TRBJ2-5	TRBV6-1	ASSEGRETQY
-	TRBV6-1	ASTTWGYEQY
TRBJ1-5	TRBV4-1	ASSQGGTGGNQPQH
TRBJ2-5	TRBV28	ASSQTGQQETQY
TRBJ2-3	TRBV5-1	ASSKGTDGGGHTDTQY
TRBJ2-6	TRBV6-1	ASRGRGNTHSGANVLT
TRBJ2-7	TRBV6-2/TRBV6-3	ASSYGTGGFDEQY
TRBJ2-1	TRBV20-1	SASGLPNSYNEQF
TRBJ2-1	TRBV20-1	SARALAGGGEQF
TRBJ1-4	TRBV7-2	ASGLAGEGEKLF
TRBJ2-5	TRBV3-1	AGPGTNKETQY
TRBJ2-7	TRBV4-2	ATKLRLVDSYEQY
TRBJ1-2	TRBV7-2	ASGRLGYGYT
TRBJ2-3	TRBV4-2	ASSQGQVLSTDTQY
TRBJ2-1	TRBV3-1	ACSQELPGQGFYEQF
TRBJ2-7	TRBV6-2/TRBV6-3	ASGIALSGGPFEQY
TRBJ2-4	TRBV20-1	SVGDFKNIQY
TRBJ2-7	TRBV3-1	ASSYIGTALGQY
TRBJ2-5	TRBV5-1	ASSLAPGGLQETQY
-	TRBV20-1	SASVLGRGETQY
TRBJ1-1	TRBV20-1	SARTGGRVYAF